This T cell receptor (beta chain) was profiled in a study of blood T cell repertoires in COVID-19. Study summary: Acute and convalescent COVID-19 specimens originated in the United States, Italy and Spain.

This clone was found a few times. Original processing notes: Reference gene primer amplification gave nucleated cell count estimates. The method was immunoSEQ multiplex PCR; TCRdb's version includes in-frame clones alone and lacks a portion of them. Clone size and V and J calls were adopted from that table, with D and trimming inferred from the DNA. Of a few hundred thousand clones in the sample, about 85% were seen once. Deletions cut 5 bases from V and 4 bases from J, with 9 bases between. The CDR3 consists of 13 residues. Donors in Cohort 3 who had recovered were those with two negative PCRs, healthcare professional clearance, or resolution of their symptoms.

This TCR was sampled from a woman aged 45-60 years who had recovered from COVID-19. The chain carries TRBV12-3 or TRBV12-4 and TRBJ1-5, with no clear D. Input material: PBMCs or T cells enriched from blood (not recorded which). As DNA, the CDR3 is TGTGCCAGCAGTCGAGCCGGGAATCAGCCCCAGCATTTT. Translation: CASSRAGNQPQHF.